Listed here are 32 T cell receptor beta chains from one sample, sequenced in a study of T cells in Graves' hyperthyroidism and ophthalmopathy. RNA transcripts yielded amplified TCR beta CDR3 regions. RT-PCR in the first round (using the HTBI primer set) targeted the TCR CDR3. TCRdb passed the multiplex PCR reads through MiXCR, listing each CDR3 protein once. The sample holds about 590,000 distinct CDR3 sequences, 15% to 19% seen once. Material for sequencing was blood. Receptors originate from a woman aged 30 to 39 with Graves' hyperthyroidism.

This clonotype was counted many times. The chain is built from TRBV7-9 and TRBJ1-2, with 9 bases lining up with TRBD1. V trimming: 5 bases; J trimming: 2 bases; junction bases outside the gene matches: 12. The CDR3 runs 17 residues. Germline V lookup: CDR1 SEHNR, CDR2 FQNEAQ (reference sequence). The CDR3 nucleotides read TGTGCCAGCAGCACCCGGGACAGGGAATTTTCCAACTATGGCTACACCTTC. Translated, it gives CASSTRDREFSNYGYTF.

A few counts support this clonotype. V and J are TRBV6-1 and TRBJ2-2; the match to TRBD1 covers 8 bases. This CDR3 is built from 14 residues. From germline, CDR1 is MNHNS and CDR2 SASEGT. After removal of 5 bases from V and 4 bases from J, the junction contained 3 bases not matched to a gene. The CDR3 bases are TGTGCCAGCAGTCAGACAGGGGTCACCGGGGAGCTGTTTTTT. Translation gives CASSQTGVTGELFF.

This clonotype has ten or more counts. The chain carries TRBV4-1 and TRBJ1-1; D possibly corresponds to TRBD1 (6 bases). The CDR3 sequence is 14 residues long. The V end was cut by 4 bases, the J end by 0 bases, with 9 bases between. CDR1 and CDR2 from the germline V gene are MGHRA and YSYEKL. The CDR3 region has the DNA TGCGCCAGCAGCCGAAACAGGGTGAACACTGAAGCTTTCTTT. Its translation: CASSRNRVNTEAFF.

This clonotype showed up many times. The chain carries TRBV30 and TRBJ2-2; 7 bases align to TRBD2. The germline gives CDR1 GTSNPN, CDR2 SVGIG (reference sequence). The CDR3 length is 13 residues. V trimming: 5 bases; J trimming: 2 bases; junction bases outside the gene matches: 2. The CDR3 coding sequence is TGTGCCTGGGAGCGGGATAACACCGGGGAGCTGTTTTTT. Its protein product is CAWERDNTGELFF.

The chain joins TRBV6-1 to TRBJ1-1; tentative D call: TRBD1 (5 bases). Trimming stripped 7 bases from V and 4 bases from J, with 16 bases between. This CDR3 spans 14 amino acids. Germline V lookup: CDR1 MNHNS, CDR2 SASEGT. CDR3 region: CASIETPGGTEAFF. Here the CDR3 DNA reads TGTGCCAGCATTGAGACCCCCGGGGGCACTGAAGCTTTCTTT.

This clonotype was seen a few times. The CDR3 loop reads CASSPGTGGNTGELFF. The CDR3, as DNA: TGTGCCAGCAGCCCGGGGACAGGAGGAAACACCGGGGAGCTGTTTTTT. J is TRBJ2-2 and V is TRBV5-6, with TRBD1 matching over 8 bases. This CDR3 has 16 residues. Germline loops: CDR1 SGHDT, CDR2 YYEEEE. The junction had 7 bases not matched to a gene; V was cut back by 4 bases and J by 2 bases. Full variable domain (missing parts from reference TRBV5-6 and TRBJ2-2): DAGVTQSPTHLIKTRGQQVTLRCSPKSGHDTVSWYQQALGQGPQFIFQYYEEEERQRGNFPDRFSGHQFPNYSSELNVNALLLGDSALYLCASSPGTGGNTGELFFGEGSRLTVL.

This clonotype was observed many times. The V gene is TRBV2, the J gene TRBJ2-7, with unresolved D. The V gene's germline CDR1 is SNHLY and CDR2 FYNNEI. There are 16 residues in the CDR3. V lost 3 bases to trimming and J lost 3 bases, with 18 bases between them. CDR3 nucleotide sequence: TGTGCCAGCAGTGAGAACAGCCCTAGAATAATCTACGAGCAGTACTTC. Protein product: CASSENSPRIIYEQYF.

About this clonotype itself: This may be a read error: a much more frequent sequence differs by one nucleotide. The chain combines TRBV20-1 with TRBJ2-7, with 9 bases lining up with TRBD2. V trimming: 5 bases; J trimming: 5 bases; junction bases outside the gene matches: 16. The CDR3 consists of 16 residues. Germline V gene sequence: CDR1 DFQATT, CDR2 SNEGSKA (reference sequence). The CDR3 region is CSAGAPGSGRIHEQYF. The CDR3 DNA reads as TGCAGTGCTGGGGCCCCAGGGAGCGGGAGGATCCACGAGCAGTACTTC.

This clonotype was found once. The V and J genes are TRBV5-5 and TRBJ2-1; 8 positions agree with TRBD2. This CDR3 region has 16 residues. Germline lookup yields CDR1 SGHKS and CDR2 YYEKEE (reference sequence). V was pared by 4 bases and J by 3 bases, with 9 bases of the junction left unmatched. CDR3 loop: CASSPTLAVGYNEQFF. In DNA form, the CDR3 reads TGTGCCAGCAGCCCCACACTAGCGGTGGGCTACAATGAGCAGTTCTTC. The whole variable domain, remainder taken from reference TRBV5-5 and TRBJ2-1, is DAGVTQSPTHLIKTRGQQVTLRCSPISGHKSVSWYQQVLGQGPQFIFQYYEKEERGRGNFPDRFSARQFPNYSSELNVNALLLGDSALYLCASSPTLAVGYNEQFFGPGTRLTVL.

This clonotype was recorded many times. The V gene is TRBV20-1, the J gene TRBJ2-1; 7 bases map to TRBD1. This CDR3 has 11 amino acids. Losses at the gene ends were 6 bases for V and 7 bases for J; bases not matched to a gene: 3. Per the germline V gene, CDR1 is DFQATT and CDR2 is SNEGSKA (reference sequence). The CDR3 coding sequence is TGCAGTGCCATGACAGGGAATGAGCAGTTCTTC. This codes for CSAMTGNEQFF.

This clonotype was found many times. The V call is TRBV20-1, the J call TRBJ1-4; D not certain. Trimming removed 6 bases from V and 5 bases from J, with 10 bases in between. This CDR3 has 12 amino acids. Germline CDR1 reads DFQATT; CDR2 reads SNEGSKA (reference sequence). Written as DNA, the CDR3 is TGCAGTGCCCTGAGGGAGAATGAAAAACTGTTTTTT. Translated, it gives CSALRENEKLFF.

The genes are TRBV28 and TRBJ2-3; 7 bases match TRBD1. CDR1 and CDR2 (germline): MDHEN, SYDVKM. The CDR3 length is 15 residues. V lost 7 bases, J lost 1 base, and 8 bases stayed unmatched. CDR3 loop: CASTERGTGTDTQYF. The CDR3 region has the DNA TGTGCCAGCACCGAGAGGGGGACAGGCACAGATACGCAGTATTTT.

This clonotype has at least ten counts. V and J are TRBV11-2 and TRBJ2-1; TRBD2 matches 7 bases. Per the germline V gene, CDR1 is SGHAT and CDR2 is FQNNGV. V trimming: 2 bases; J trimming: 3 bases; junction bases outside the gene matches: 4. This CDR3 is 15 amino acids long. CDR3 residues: CASSLIAGSYNEQFF. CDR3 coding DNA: TGTGCCAGCAGCTTAATAGCGGGTAGCTACAATGAGCAGTTCTTC.

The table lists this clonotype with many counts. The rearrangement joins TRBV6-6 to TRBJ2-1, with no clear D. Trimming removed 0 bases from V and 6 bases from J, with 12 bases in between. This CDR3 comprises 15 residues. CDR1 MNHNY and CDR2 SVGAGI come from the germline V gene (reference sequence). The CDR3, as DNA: TGTGCCAGCAGTTACTCCTCGGGCCCGTTCAATGAGCAGTTCTTC. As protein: CASSYSSGPFNEQFF.

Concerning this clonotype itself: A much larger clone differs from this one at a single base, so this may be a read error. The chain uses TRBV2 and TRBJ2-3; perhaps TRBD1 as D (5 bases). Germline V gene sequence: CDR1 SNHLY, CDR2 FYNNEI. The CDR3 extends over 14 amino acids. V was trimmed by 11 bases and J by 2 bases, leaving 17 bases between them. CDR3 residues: CAGKARENTDTQYF. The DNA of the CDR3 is TGTGCCGGCAAAGCCAGGGAAAACACAGATACGCAGTATTTT.

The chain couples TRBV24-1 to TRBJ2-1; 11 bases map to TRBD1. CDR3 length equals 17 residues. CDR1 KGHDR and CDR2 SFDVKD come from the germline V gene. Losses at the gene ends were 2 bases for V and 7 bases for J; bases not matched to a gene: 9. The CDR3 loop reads CATSDSPGQGARNEQFF. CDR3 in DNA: TGTGCCACCAGTGATTCCCCCGGACAGGGGGCTAGGAATGAGCAGTTCTTC.

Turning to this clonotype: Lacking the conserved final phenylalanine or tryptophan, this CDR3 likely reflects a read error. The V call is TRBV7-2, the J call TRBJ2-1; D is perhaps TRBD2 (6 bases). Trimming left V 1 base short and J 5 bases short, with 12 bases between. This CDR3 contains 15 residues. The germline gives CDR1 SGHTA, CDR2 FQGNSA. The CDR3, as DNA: TGTGCCAGCAGCTTAGACATGGGGACTCACAATGAGCAGTTCTCC. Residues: CASSLDMGTHNEQFS.

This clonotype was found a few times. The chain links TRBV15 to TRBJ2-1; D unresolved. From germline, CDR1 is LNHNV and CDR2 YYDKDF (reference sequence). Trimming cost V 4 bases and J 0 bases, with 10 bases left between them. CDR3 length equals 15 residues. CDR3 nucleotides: TGTGCCACCAGCACACTACCCCTCTCCTACAATGAGCAGTTCTTC. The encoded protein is CATSTLPLSYNEQFF.

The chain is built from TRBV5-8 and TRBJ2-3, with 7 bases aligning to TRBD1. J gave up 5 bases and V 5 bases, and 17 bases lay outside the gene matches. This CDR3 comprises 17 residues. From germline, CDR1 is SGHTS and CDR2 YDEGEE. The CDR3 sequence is CASRRTRGQVVQDTQYF. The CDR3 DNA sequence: TGTGCCAGCAGACGAACACGAGGACAGGTAGTGCAAGATACGCAGTATTTT. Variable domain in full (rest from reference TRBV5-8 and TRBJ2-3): EAGVTQSPTHLIKTRGQQATLRCSPISGHTSVYWYQQALGLGLQFLLWYDEGEERNRGNFPPRFSGRQFPNYSSELNVNALELEDSALYLCASRRTRGQVVQDTQYFGPGTRLTVL.

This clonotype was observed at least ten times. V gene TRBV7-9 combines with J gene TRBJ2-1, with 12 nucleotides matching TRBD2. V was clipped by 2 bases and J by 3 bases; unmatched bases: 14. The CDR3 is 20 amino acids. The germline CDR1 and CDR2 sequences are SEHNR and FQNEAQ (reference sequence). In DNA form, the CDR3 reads TGTGCCAGCAGCTTAATTAGTGCTAGCGGGAGGGCCTCCTTCTACAATGAGCAGTTCTTC. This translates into CASSLISASGRASFYNEQFF.

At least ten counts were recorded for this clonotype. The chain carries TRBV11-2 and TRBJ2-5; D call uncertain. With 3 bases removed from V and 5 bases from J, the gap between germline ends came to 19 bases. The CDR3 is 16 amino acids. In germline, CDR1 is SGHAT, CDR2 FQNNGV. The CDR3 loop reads CASSLTPEINWETQYF. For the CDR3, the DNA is TGTGCCAGCAGCTTGACACCCGAAATCAACTGGGAGACCCAGTACTTC.

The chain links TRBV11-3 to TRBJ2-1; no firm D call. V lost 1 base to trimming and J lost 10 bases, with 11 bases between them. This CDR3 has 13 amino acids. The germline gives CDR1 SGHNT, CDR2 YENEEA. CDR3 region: CASSLGPTTEQFF. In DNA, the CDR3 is TGTGCCAGCAGCTTAGGCCCGACCACGGAGCAGTTCTTC.

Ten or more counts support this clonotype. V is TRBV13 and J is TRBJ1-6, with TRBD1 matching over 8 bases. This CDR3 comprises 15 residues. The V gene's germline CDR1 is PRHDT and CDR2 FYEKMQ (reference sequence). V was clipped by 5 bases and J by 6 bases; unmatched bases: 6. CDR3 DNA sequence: TGTGCCAGCAGCCAAGAGCAGGGGGCTAATTCACCCCTCCACTTT. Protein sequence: CASSQEQGANSPLHF.

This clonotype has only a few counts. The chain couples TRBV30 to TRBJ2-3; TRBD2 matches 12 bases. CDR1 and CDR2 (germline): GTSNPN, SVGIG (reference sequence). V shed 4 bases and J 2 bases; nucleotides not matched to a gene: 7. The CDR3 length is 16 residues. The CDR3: CAWTSGRALTTDTQYF. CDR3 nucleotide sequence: TGTGCCTGGACTAGCGGGAGGGCCCTCACCACAGATACGCAGTATTTT.

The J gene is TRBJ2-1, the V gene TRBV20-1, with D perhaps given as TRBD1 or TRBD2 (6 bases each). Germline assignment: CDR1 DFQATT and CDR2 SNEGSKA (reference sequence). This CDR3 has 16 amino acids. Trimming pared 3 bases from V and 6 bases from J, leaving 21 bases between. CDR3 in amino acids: CSASAWGRERTNEQFF. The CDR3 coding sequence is TGCAGTGCTAGTGCGTGGGGGCGGGAACGTACCAATGAGCAGTTCTTC.

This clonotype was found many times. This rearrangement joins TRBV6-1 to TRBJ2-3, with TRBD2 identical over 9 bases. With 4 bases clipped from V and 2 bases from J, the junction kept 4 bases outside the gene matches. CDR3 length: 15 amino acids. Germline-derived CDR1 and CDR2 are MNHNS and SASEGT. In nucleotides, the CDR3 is TGTGCCAGCAGTGTGGCTAGCGGGGTCACAGATACGCAGTATTTT. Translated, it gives CASSVASGVTDTQYF.

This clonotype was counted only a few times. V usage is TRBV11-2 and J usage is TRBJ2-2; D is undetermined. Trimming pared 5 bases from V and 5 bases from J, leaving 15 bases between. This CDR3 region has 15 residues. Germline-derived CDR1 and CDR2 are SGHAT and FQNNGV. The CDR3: CASSAPLVPTGELFF. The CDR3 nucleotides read TGTGCCAGCAGCGCGCCTCTAGTTCCGACCGGGGAGCTGTTTTTT.

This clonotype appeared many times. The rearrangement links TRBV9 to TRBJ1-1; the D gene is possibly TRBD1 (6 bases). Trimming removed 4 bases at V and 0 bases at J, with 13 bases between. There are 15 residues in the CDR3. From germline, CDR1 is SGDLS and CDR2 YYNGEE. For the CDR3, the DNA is TGTGCCAGCAGCCCAGGACAGCCGATGAACACTGAAGCTTTCTTT. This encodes CASSPGQPMNTEAFF.

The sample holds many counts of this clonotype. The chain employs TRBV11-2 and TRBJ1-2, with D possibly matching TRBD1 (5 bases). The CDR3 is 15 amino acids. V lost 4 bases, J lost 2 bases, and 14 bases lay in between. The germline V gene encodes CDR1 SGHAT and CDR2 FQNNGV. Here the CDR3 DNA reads TGTGCCAGCAGCTCCTCAGGGACCTCCAACTATGGCTACACCTTC. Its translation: CASSSSGTSNYGYTF.

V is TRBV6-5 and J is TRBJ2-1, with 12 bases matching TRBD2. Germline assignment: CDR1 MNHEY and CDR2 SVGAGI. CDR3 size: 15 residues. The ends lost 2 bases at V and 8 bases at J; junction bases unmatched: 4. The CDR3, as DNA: TGTGCCAGCAGTTACGGGGGACTAGCGGGCGATGAGCAGTTCTTC. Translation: CASSYGGLAGDEQFF.

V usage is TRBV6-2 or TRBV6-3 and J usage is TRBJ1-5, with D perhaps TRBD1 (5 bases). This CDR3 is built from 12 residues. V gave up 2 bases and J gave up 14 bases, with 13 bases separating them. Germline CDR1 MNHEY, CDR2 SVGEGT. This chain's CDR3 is CASSYEGQGKHF. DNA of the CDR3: TGTGCCAGCAGTTACGAAGGCCAGGGAAAGCATTTT.

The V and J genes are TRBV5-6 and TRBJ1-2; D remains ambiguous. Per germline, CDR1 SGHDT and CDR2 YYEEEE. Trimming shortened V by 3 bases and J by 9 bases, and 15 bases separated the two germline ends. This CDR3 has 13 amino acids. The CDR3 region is CASSSPGPSSYTF. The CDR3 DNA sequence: TGTGCCAGCAGCTCTCCGGGCCCCTCCAGCTACACCTTC.